A single sample gave rise to the 19 T cell receptor beta chains below, sequenced in a study of Graves' ophthalmopathy and Graves' hyperthyroidism. The TCR beta CDR3 regions underwent amplification from RNA transcripts. An opening RT-PCR round employed HTBI primers and preceded a second-round multiplex PCR. TCRdb processed the multiplex PCR reads anew with MiXCR; each CDR3 protein has one entry. The repertoire holds about 1.2 million distinct CDR3 sequences, roughly 35% seen once, with 11% in the top ten. The specimen was peripheral blood or thyroid tissue (not recorded which). Every receptor here comes from an adult man with Graves' hyperthyroidism.

This chain connects TRBV15 to TRBJ2-7, with TRBD1 identical over 9 bases. The CDR3 sequence is 15 residues long. Germline CDR1 and CDR2: LNHNV and YYDKDF (reference sequence). The ends lost 2 bases at V and 3 bases at J; junction bases unmatched: 5. This CDR3 reads CATSRIGQGSYEQYF. The CDR3 region has the DNA TGTGCCACCAGCAGAATCGGACAGGGGAGCTACGAGCAGTACTTC.

This clonotype occurred a few times. The genes are TRBV7-9 and TRBJ2-7; the D gene could be TRBD1 or TRBD2 (5 bases each). Trimming stripped 5 bases from V and 4 bases from J, with 18 bases between. The CDR3 contains 15 residues. Germline V gene lookup returns CDR1 SEHNR and CDR2 FQNEAQ (reference sequence). The CDR3 loop is CASSRGWDGLYEQYF. The CDR3 DNA sequence: TGTGCCAGCAGCCGAGGATGGGACGGATTATACGAGCAGTACTTC.

This clonotype was seen at least ten times. The chain uses TRBV20-1 and TRBJ1-5; D is ambiguous. The CDR3 has 14 residues. The ends were cut back, 5 bases at V and 5 bases at J, with 16 bases in the middle. Germline lookup yields CDR1 DFQATT and CDR2 SNEGSKA (reference sequence). CDR3 coding DNA: TGCAGTGCTTTGTGGGCGCCGGCCCATCAGCCCCAGCATTTT. It yields the protein CSALWAPAHQPQHF.

This clonotype has more than one count but fewer than ten. The V call is TRBV29-1, the J call TRBJ2-6; D not resolved. Trimming cost V 7 bases and J 0 bases, with 7 bases left between them. In germline, CDR1 is SQVTM, CDR2 ANQGSEA. CDR3 size: 13 residues. CDR3 in amino acids: CSAALSGANVLTF. The CDR3 nucleotides read TGCAGCGCCGCCCTCTCTGGGGCCAACGTCCTGACTTTC.

In regard to this clonotype: A much larger clone differs from this one at a single base, so this may be a read error. The chain combines TRBV7-9 with TRBJ2-5; no clear D gene. Germline assignment: CDR1 SEHNR and CDR2 FQNEAQ (reference sequence). The CDR3 is 12 amino acids. CDR3: CAGSYTGETQYF. The CDR3 DNA reads TGTGCCGGCAGTTACACCGGGGAGACCCAGTACTTC.

This clonotype was counted only a few times. The CDR3: CASSQEGGGVYTEAFF. CDR3 coding DNA: TGCGCCAGCAGCCAAGAGGGGGGGGGCGTGTATACTGAAGCTTTCTTT. The chain has TRBV4-1 and TRBJ1-1, with a tentative D call TRBD1 (6 bases). Per the germline V gene, CDR1 is MGHRA and CDR2 is YSYEKL. The CDR3 length is 16 residues. V lost 0 bases and J 5 bases, leaving 16 bases between the germline ends.

This clonotype has more than one count but fewer than ten. V is TRBV6-1 and J is TRBJ2-7; TRBD1 matches 11 bases. V was clipped by 11 bases and J by 9 bases; unmatched bases: 15. The CDR3 has 14 residues. CDR1 and CDR2 from the germline V gene are MNHNS and SASEGT. DNA for the CDR3: TGTGCCGCGCAGCCGGGGACAGGGGGTGACGGGCAGTACTTC. Amino acid sequence: CAAQPGTGGDGQYF.

This clonotype was seen a handful of times. The chain carries TRBV3-1 and TRBJ1-3, with D maybe TRBD1 (5 bases). Between the trimmed V and J ends, which lost 4 bases and 1 base, there was a span of 11 bases. The CDR3 contains 15 residues. Germline CDR1 and CDR2: LGHDT and YNNKEL (reference sequence). CDR3 loop: CASSRPGTSGNTIYF. Here the CDR3 DNA reads TGTGCCAGCAGCCGACCCGGGACTTCTGGAAACACCATATATTTT.

This clonotype was observed a single time. The V call is TRBV29-1, the J call TRBJ1-1; the D is unclear. V shed 4 bases and J shed 7 bases, with 10 bases lying between them. Per the germline V gene, CDR1 is SQVTM and CDR2 is ANQGSEA. This CDR3 is 11 amino acids long. CDR3 sequence: CSVGWTNEAFF. The CDR3 DNA follows: TGCAGCGTTGGGTGGACTAATGAAGCTTTCTTT. Supplemented by reference TRBV29-1 and TRBJ1-1, the full variable domain reads SAVISQKPSRDICQRGTSLTIQCQVDSQVTMMFWYRQQPGQSLTLIATANQGSEATYESGFVIDKFPISRPNLTFSTLTVSNMSPEDSSIYLCSVGWTNEAFFGQGTRLTVV.

In this sample, this clonotype turned up many times. CDR3 bases: TGCGCCAGCTCGCCAACCGGGACATTGAGTGGCTACACCTTC. Translating gives CASSPTGTLSGYTF. This rearrangement joins TRBV5-1 to TRBJ1-2; D may be TRBD1 (6 bases). Germline assignment: CDR1 SGHRS and CDR2 YFSETQ. Deletions cut 7 bases from V and 7 bases from J, with 20 bases between. This CDR3 contains 14 residues. Together with reference TRBV5-1 and TRBJ1-2, the CDR3 gives the full variable domain: KAGVTQTPRYLIKTRGQQVTLSCSPISGHRSVSWYQQTPGQGLQFLFEYFSETQRNKGNFPGRFSGRQFSNSRSEMNVSTLELGDSALYLCASSPTGTLSGYTFGSGTRLTVV.

The sample holds many counts of this clonotype. This chain links TRBV29-1 with TRBJ2-7, with 13 bases fitting TRBD2. Looked up from germline, CDR1 is SQVTM and CDR2 is ANQGSEA. V lost 6 bases, J lost 3 bases, and 14 bases stayed unmatched. This CDR3 contains 17 residues. CDR3 sequence: CSVVTSGRAFLFYEQYF. The CDR3 DNA sequence: TGCAGCGTGGTTACTAGCGGGAGGGCCTTTCTTTTCTACGAGCAGTACTTC.

This clonotype came up many times. This chain links TRBV19 with TRBJ1-5, with 12 bases identical to TRBD1. The CDR3 loop spans 16 amino acids. With V trimmed by 3 bases and J by 6 bases, 6 bases remained unmatched. Per the germline V gene, CDR1 is LNHDA and CDR2 is SQIVND (reference sequence). The chain's CDR3 is CASSIPGTGGIQPQHF. CDR3 coding DNA: TGTGCCAGTAGTATCCCCGGGACAGGGGGCATTCAGCCCCAGCATTTT. Combining the CDR3 with reference TRBV19 and TRBJ1-5 gives the whole variable domain DGGITQSPKYLFRKEGQNVTLSCEQNLNHDAMYWYRQDPGQGLRLIYYSQIVNDFQKGDIAEGYSVSREKKESFPLTVTSAQKNPTAFYLCASSIPGTGGIQPQHFGDGTRLSIL.

Turning to this clonotype: Mismatch with germline at one junction end may stem from a read error. The V and J genes are TRBV13 and TRBJ2-2, with D possibly TRBD2 on 5 matching bases. Germline CDR1 PRHDT, CDR2 FYEKMQ (reference sequence). This CDR3 is 11 amino acids long. CDR3 bases: TGTGCCAGCAGCCTGACCGGGGAGCTGTCTTTT. Amino acids: CASSLTGELSF.

The genes are TRBV20-1 and TRBJ2-7; 7 bases map to TRBD1. The CDR3 runs 14 residues. CDR1 DFQATT and CDR2 SNEGSKA come from the germline V gene (reference sequence). The trim removed 6 bases at V and 3 bases at J, leaving 11 bases unmatched. The CDR3 DNA is TGCAGTGCCGGTACAGGGGCCTATGGCTACGAGCAGTACTTC. As protein: CSAGTGAYGYEQYF.

V gene TRBV20-1 combines with J gene TRBJ2-7, with 8 bases matching TRBD1. CDR3 length: 12 amino acids. Per the germline V gene, CDR1 is DFQATT and CDR2 is SNEGSKA (reference sequence). V gave up 6 bases and J gave up 4 bases; unmatched junction bases: 5. CDR3 DNA sequence: TGCAGTGCGAAGGGACAGGAATACGAGCAGTACTTC. Its protein product is CSAKGQEYEQYF.

This clonotype was counted between two and nine times. This may stem from a read error, because a much larger clone lies one nucleotide away. V is TRBV10-3 and J is TRBJ1-4, with 7 bases that match TRBD1. CDR3 length: 13 residues. Looked up from germline, CDR1 is ENHRY and CDR2 is SYGVKD. CDR3 residues: CATGDRPNEKLSF. The CDR3 DNA is TGTGCCACCGGGGACAGACCTAATGAAAAACTGTCTTTT.

In regard to this clonotype: A junction boundary mismatches the germline segment, possibly from a read error. The chain has TRBV10-3 and TRBJ2-2, with a tentative D call TRBD2 (6 bases). The length of the CDR3 is 13 residues. Germline loops: CDR1 ENHRY, CDR2 SYGVKD. CDR3 protein: CAIRGLNTGELSW. CDR3 coding DNA: TGTGCCATCAGGGGACTGAACACCGGGGAGCTGTCTTGG.

This chain links TRBV15 with TRBJ2-5; tentative D call: TRBD2 (6 bases). The CDR3 is 14 amino acids. Trimming shortened V by 3 bases and J by 4 bases, and 12 bases separated the two germline ends. Looked up from germline, CDR1 is LNHNV and CDR2 is YYDKDF (reference sequence). CDR3 sequence: CATSSADSGETQYF. CDR3 in DNA: TGTGCCACCAGCAGTGCCGATAGCGGAGAGACCCAGTACTTC.

J is TRBJ1-1 and V is TRBV10-3; D not certain. V lost 6 bases, J lost 3 bases, and 26 bases lay in between. Germline V gene data show CDR1 as ENHRY and CDR2 as SYGVKD. The CDR3 is made up of 18 amino acids. The CDR3 coding sequence is TGTGCCATCAGCGCATTTAGCAGCAACGGGTATAGCTACACTGAAGCTTTCTTT. Translated, it gives CAISAFSSNGYSYTEAFF.